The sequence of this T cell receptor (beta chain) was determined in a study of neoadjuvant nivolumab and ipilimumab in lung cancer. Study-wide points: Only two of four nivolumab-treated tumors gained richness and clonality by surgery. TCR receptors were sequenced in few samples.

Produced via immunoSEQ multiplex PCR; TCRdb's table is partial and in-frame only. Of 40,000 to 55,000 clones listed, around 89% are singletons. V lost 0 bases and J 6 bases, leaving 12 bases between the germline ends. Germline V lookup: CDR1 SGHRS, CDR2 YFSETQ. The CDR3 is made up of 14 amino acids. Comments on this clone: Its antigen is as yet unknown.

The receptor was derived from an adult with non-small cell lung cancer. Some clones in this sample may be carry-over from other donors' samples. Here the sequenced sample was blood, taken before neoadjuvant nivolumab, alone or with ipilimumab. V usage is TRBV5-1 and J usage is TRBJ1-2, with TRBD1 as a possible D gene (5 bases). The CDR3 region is CASSLEAGLNGYTF. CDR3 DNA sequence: TGCGCCAGCAGCTTGGAGGCAGGGTTGAATGGCTACACCTTC.